The source of this TCR beta chain is a study of OX40 agonist ivuxolimab in advanced cancers. Looking at the study overall: The patients received agonistic anti-OX40 (CD134) antibody ivuxolimab. Study-level points and caveats: The average count of expanded clones was higher among CD8+ T cells than among CD4+.

As regards this clone: The target antigen is unknown.

Assay: immunoSEQ multiplex PCR; the TCRdb copy retains only in-frame clones and omits some. Of around 90,000 clones detected, roughly nine tenths appear once; the ten largest clones hold 2.3%. Exclusion of a patient followed from autoimmune disease history or systemic immunosuppression. Blood was sampled at baseline, cycle 4 day 1, and cycle 7 day 1. The clonotype originates from an adult with an advanced solid tumor such as melanoma, head and neck, liver or kidney cancer. The starting material was CD4+ or CD8+ T cells sorted from blood, obtained in a trial of the OX40 agonist ivuxolimab.

DNA for the CDR3: TGTGCCTGGAGTGTAATGGCGTCCTACAATGAGCAGTTCTTC. Its translation is CAWSVMASYNEQFF. V and J are TRBV30 and TRBJ2-1; no clear D. V shed 0 bases and J shed 1 base, with 7 bases lying between them. This CDR3 spans 14 amino acids. Germline V lookup: CDR1 GTSNPN, CDR2 SVGIG (reference sequence). Full variable domain (rest looked up from reference TRBV30 and TRBJ2-1): SQTIHQWPATLVQPVGSPLSLECTVEGTSNPNLYWYRQAAGRGLQLLFYSVGIGQISSEVPQNLSASRPQDRQFILSSKKLLLSDSGFYLCAWSVMASYNEQFFGPGTRLTVL.